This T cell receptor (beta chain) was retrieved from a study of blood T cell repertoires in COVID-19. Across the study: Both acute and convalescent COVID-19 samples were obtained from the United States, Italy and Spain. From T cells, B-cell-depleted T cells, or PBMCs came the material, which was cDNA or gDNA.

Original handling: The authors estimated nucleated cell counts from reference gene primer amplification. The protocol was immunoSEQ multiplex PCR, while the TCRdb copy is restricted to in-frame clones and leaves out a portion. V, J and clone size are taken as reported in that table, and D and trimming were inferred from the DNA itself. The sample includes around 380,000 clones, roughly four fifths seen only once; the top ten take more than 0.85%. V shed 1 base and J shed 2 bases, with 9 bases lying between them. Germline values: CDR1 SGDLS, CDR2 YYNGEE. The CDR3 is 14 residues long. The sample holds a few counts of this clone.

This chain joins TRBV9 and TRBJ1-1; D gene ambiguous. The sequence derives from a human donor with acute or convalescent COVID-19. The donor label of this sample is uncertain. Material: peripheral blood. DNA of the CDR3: TGTGCCAGCAGCGTAAGCGCCTCCAACACTGAAGCTTTCTTT. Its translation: CASSVSASNTEAFF.